One TCR beta chain is described in this entry. The PCR contained 60 Vbeta and 13 Jbeta primers. Some clones are missing from TCRdb's copy, which holds only in-frame ones; the method was immunoSEQ multiplex PCR. The top ten hold roughly 2.4% of the sample, which has 84,000 or so clones, 70% to 85% seen once. This record comes from a study of cytomegalovirus exposure and HLA in healthy donors. Germline V gives CDR1 LNHDA, CDR2 SQIVND (reference sequence). The junction had 17 bases not matched to a gene; V was cut back by 3 bases and J by 6 bases. This CDR3 contains 18 residues. The sequenced sample was PBMCs. This sequence was found in a woman aged 50 to 65 in good health and CMV-seronegative. The rearrangement uses TRBV19 and TRBJ1-5; TRBD1 agrees at 7 bases. In DNA form, the CDR3 reads TGTGCCAGTAGTATTGGGGGGACAGCCGAAGCCCCAGGTCAGCCCCAGCATTTT. Protein sequence: CASSIGGTAEAPGQPQHF. Drawing the rest from reference TRBV19 and TRBJ1-5, the complete variable domain is DGGITQSPKYLFRKEGQNVTLSCEQNLNHDAMYWYRQDPGQGLRLIYYSQIVNDFQKGDIAEGYSVSREKKESFPLTVTSAQKNPTAFYLCASSIGGTAEAPGQPQHFGDGTRLSIL.